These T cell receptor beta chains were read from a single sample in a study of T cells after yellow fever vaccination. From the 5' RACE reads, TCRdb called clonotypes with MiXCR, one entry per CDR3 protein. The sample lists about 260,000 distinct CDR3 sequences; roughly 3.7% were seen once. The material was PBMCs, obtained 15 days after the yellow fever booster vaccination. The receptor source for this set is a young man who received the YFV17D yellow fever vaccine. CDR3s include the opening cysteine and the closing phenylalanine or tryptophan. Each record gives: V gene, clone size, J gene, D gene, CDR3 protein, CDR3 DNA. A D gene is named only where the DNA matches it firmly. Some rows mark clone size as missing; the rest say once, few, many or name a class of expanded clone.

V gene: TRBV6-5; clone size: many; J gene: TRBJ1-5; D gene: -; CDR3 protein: CASSRTADSNQPQHF; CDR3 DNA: TGTGCCAGCAGTCGGACTGCCGATAGCAATCAGCCCCAGCATTTT
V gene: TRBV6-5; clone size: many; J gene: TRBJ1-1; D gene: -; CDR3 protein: CASGGGGTEAFF; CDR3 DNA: TGTGCCAGCGGCGGCGGGGGCACTGAAGCTTTCTTT
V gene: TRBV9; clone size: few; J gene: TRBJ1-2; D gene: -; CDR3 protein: CASSFFDSPNYGYTF; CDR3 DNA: TGTGCCAGCAGTTTTTTCGACAGTCCTAACTATGGCTACACCTTC
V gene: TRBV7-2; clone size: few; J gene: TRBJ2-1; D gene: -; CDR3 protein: CASSLFGFLTDSSSYNEQFF; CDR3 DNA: TGTGCCAGCAGCTTATTCGGTTTTCTAACTGATTCATCGTCCTACAATGAGCAGTTCTTC
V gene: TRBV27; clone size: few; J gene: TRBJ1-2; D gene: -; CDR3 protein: CASSPTTGDGYTF; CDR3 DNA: TGTGCCAGCAGTCCAACCACGGGAGATGGCTACACCTTC
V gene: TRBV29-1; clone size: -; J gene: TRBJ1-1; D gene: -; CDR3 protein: CSVERARAFF; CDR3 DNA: TGCAGCGTTGAAAGGGCTCGGGCTTTCTTT
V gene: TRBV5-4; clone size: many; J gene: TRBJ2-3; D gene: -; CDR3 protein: CASSLEIGTDTQYF; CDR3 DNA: TGTGCCAGCAGCTTAGAGATCGGCACAGATACGCAGTATTTT
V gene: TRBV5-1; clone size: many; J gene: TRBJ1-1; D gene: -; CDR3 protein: CASSSLDANTEAFF; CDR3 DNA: TGCGCCAGCAGCTCCCTTGACGCAAACACTGAAGCTTTCTTT
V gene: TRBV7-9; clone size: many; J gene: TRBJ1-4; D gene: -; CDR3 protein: CASSLVSGGSNEKLFF; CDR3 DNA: TGTGCCAGCAGCTTAGTCTCCGGCGGTTCTAATGAAAAACTGTTTTTT
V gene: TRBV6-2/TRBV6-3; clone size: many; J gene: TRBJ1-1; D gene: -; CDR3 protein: CALQRGDSTEAFF; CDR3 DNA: TGTGCCCTCCAAAGGGGCGATAGCACTGAAGCTTTCTTT
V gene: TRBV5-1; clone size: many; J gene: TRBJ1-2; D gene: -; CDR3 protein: CASSLDSRVDGYTF; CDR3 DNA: TGCGCCAGCAGCTTGGATAGCAGGGTTGACGGCTACACCTTC
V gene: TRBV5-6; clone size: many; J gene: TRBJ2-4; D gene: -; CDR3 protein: CASSFGTLAKNIQYF; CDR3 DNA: TGTGCCAGCAGCTTCGGAACACTAGCCAAAAACATTCAGTACTTC
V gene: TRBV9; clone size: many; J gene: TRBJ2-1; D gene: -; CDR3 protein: CASSVDGDSYNEQFF; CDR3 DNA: TGTGCCAGCAGCGTAGACGGGGACTCCTACAATGAGCAGTTCTTC
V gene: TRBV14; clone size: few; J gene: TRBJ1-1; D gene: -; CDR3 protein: CASSPRLGAEAFF; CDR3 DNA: TGTGCCAGCAGCCCCCGGTTGGGGGCCGAAGCTTTCTTT
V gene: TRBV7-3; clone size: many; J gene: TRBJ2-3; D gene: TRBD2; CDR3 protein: CASSALAGGPDTQYF; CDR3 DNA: TGTGCCAGCAGCGCACTAGCGGGGGGCCCAGATACGCAGTATTTT